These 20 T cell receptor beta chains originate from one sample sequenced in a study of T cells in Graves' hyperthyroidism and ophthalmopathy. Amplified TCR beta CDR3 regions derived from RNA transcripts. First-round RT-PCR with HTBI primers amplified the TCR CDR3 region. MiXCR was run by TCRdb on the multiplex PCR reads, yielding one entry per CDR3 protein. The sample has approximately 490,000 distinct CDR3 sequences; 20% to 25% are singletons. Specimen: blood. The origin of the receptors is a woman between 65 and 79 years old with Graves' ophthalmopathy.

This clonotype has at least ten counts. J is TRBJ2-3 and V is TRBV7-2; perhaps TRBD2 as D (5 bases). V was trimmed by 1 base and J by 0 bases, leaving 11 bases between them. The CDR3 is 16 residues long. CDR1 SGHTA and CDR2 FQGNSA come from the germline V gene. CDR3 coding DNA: TGTGCCAGCAGCTTAGGCGGGCTAATGAGCACAGATACGCAGTATTTT. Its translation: CASSLGGLMSTDTQYF. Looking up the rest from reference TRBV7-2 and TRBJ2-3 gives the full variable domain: GAGVSQSPSNKVTEKGKDVELRCDPISGHTALYWYRQSLGQGLEFLIYFQGNSAPDKSGLPSDRFSAERTGGSVSTLTIQRTQQEDSAVYLCASSLGGLMSTDTQYFGPGTRLTVL.

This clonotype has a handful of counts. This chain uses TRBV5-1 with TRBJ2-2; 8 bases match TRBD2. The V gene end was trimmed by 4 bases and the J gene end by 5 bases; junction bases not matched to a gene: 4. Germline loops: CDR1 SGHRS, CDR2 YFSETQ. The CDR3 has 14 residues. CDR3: CASSPLAETGELFF. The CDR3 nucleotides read TGCGCCAGCAGCCCACTAGCGGAGACCGGGGAGCTGTTTTTT.

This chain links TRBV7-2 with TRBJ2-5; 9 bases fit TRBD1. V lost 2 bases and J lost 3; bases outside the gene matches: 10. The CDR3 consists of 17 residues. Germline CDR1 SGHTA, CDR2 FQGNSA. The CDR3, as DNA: TGTGCCAGCAGCTTACGAACAGGGGGCCCCCGGGAAGAGACCCAGTACTTC. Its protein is CASSLRTGGPREETQYF.

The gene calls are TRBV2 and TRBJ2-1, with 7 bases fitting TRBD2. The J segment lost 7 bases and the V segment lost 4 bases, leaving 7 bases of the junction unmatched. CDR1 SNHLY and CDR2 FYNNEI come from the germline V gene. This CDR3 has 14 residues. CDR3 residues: CASSVAGVGNEQFF. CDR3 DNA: TGTGCCAGCAGTGTTGCGGGAGTGGGGAATGAGCAGTTCTTC.

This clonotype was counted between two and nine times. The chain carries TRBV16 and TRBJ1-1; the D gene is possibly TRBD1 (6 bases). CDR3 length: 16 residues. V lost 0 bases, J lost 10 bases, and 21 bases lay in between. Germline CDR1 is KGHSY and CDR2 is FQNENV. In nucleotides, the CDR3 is TGTGCCAGCAGCCAATCCATAGTGGGACAAGCAGTGGGAGCTTTCTTT. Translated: CASSQSIVGQAVGAFF.

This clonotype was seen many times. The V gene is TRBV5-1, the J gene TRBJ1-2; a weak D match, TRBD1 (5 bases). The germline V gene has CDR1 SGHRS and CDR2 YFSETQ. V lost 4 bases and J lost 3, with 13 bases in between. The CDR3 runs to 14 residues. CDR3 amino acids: CASSPDGDYYGYTF. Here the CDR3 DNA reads TGCGCCAGCAGCCCGGATGGGGACTACTATGGCTACACCTTC.

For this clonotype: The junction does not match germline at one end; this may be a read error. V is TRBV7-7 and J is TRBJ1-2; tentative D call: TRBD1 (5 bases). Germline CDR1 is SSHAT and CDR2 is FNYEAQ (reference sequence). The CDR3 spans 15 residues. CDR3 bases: TGTGCTAGCAGCTTAGCGGGGACCGGGGCCGGAGGCTACACCTTC. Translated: CASSLAGTGAGGYTF.

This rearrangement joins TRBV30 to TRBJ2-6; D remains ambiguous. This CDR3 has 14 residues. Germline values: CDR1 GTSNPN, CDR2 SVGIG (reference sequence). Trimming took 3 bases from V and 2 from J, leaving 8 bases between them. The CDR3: CAWSVGPGANVLTF. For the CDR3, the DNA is TGTGCCTGGAGCGTAGGCCCTGGGGCCAACGTCCTGACTTTC.

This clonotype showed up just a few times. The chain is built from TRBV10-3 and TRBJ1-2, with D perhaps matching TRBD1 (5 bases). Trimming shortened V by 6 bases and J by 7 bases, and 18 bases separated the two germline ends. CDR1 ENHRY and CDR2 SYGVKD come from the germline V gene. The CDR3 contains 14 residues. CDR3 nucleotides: TGTGCCATCAGCGAAGTCGGCCAGGGTGGTGGCTACACCTTC. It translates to CAISEVGQGGGYTF.

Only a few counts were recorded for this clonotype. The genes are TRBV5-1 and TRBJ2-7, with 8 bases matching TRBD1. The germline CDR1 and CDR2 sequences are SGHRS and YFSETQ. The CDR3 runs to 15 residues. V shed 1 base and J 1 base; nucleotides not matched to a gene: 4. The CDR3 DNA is TGCGCCAGCAGCTTGTGGACAGGGATATCCTACGAGCAGTACTTC. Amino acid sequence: CASSLWTGISYEQYF.

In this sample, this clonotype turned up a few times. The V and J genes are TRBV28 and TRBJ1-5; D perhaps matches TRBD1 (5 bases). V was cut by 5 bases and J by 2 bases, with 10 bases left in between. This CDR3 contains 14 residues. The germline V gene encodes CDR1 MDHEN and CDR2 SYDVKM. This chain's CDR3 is CASSQGPGNQPQHF. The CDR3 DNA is TGTGCCAGCAGTCAGGGACCTGGCAATCAGCCCCAGCATTTT. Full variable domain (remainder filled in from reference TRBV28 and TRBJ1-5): DVKVTQSSRYLVKRTGEKVFLECVQDMDHENMFWYRQDPGLGLRLIYFSYDVKMKEKGDIPEGYSVSREKKERFSLILESASTNQTSMYLCASSQGPGNQPQHFGDGTRLSIL.

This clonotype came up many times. In DNA form, the CDR3 reads TGTGCCTGGAGCTGGAGGGGTCGGACTGAAGCTTTCTTT. Encoded protein: CAWSWRGRTEAFF. The rearrangement joins TRBV30 to TRBJ1-1; a possible D gene is TRBD1 (5 bases). The ends were cut back, 3 bases at V and 5 bases at J, with 13 bases in the middle. Germline assignment: CDR1 GTSNPN and CDR2 SVGIG (reference sequence). This CDR3 spans 13 amino acids.

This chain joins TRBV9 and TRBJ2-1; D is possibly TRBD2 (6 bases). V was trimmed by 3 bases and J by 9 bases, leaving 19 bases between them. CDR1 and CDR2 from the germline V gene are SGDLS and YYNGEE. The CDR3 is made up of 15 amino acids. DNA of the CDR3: TGTGCCAGCAGCGGGAGTGGGAGGCTGGAAGGTGAGCAGTTCTTC. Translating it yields CASSGSGRLEGEQFF.

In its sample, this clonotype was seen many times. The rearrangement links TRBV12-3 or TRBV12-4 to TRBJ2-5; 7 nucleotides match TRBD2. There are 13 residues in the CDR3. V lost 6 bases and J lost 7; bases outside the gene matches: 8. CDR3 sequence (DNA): TGTGCCAGCAGCCCGCGGGAGTTGGGGACCCAGTACTTC. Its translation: CASSPRELGTQYF.

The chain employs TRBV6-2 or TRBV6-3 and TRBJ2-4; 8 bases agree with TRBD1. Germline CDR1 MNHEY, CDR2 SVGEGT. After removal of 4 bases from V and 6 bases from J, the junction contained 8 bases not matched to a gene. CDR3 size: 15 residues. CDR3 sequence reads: CASSSTGGRGNIQYF. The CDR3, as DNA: TGTGCCAGCAGTTCTACAGGGGGGCGTGGAAACATTCAGTACTTC.

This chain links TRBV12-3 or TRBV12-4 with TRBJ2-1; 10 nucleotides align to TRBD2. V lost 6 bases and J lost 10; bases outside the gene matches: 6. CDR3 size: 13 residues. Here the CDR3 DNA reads TGTGCCAGCAGGCCGGGACTAGCGTTGGAGCAGTTCTTC. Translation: CASRPGLALEQFF.

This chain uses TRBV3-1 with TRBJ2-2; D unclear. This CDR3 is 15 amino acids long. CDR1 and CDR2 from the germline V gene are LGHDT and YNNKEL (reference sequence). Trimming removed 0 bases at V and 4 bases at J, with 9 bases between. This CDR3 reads CASSQEPVATGELFF. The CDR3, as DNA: TGTGCCAGCAGCCAAGAGCCCGTAGCCACCGGGGAGCTGTTTTTT.

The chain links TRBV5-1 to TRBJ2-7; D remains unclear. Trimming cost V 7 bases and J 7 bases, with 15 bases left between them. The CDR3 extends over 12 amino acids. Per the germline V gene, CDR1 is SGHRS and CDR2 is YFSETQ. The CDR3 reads CASGEGSREQYF. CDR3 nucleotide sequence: TGCGCCAGCGGCGAAGGTTCACGGGAGCAGTACTTC. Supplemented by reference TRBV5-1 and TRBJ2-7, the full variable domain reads KAGVTQTPRYLIKTRGQQVTLSCSPISGHRSVSWYQQTPGQGLQFLFEYFSETQRNKGNFPGRFSGRQFSNSRSEMNVSTLELGDSALYLCASGEGSREQYFGPGTRLTVT.

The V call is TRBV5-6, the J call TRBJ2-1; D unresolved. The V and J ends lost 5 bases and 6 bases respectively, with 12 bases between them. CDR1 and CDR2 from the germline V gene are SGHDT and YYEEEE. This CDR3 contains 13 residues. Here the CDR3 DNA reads TGTGCCAGCAGGCCCACTGCAAGCAATGAGCAGTTCTTC. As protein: CASRPTASNEQFF.

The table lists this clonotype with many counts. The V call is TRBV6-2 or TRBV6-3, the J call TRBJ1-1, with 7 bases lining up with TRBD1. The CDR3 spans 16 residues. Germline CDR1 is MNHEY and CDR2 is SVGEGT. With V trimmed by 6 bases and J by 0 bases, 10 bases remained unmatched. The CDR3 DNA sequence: TGTGCCAGCAGCAGTTACCCGGGACAGCTGAACACTGAAGCTTTCTTT. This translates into CASSSYPGQLNTEAFF.